This T cell receptor beta chain was identified during a study of OX40 agonist ivuxolimab in advanced cancers. Measured with immunoSEQ multiplex PCR; TCRdb has only the in-frame clones, and not every one. The sample records about 22,000 clones, 84% being singletons. Germline-derived CDR1 and CDR2 are MNHEY and SVGAGI. The CDR3 has 12 amino acids. V was clipped by 2 bases and J by 3 bases, with 1 base between them. This chain joins TRBV6-5 and TRBJ2-2; D ambiguous. The source was CD4+ or CD8+ T cells sorted from blood, collected in a trial of the OX40 agonist ivuxolimab. This receptor was obtained from an adult with an advanced solid tumor such as melanoma, head and neck, liver or kidney cancer. For the CDR3, the DNA is TGTGCCAGCAGTTACGACACCGGGGAGCTGTTTTTT. Encoded protein: CASSYDTGELFF.